The 25 T cell receptor beta chains in this list originate from one sample, sequenced in a study of T cell responses to AZD1222 COVID-19 vaccine. The table came from immunoSEQ multiplex PCR; TCRdb's copy has only in-frame clones and leaves some out. Of more than 110,000 clones in the sample, over 80% are singletons; the top ten hold around 3.5%. The sample in question was peripheral blood, obtained 28 days after the second AZD1222 dose. All receptors derive from an adult who received the AZD1222 COVID-19 vaccine.

The gene calls are TRBV27 and TRBJ2-3, with a possible D match to TRBD2 (5 bases). V was pared by 6 bases and J by 2 bases, with 12 bases between. The CDR3 contains 14 residues. Germline-derived CDR1 and CDR2 are MNHEY and SMNVEV (reference sequence). CDR3 in DNA: TGTGCCAGCAGAAACGACTATTACACAGATACGCAGTATTTT. Its translation: CASRNDYYTDTQYF.

In the case of this clone: The junction and the germline gene differ at one end; a read error may be behind it. V usage is TRBV11-2 and J usage is TRBJ2-7; 8 positions agree with TRBD1. The germline CDR1 and CDR2 sequences are SGHAT and FQNNGV. The CDR3 covers 11 residues. The CDR3 sequence is CASSIPGQVDF. CDR3 in DNA: TGTGCCAGCAGTATACCGGGACAGGTGGACTTC.

V and J are TRBV30 and TRBJ2-1, with 11 bases identical to TRBD2. Germline V CDR1 and CDR2: GTSNPN, SVGIG (reference sequence). J was trimmed by 4 bases and V by 7 bases; bases with no gene match: 3. This CDR3 is 13 amino acids long. The CDR3 protein is CALAGGPYNEQFF. The CDR3 DNA is TGTGCCTTAGCGGGAGGGCCGTACAATGAGCAGTTCTTC. Drawing the rest from reference TRBV30 and TRBJ2-1, the complete variable domain is SQTIHQWPATLVQPVGSPLSLECTVEGTSNPNLYWYRQAAGRGLQLLFYSVGIGQISSEVPQNLSASRPQDRQFILSSKKLLLSDSGFYLCALAGGPYNEQFFGPGTRLTVL.

This chain uses TRBV6-5 with TRBJ2-1, with TRBD1 matching over 8 bases. Per the germline V gene, CDR1 is MNHEY and CDR2 is SVGAGI. With V trimmed by 9 bases and J by 7 bases, 11 bases remained unmatched. The CDR3 totals 14 residues. The DNA for the CDR3 is TGTGCCAGTACCTCGGGCAGGGGGCTGAATGAGCAGTTCTTC. Translated: CASTSGRGLNEQFF.

The chain uses TRBV2 and TRBJ2-1, with 9 bases fitting TRBD2. Germline CDR1 and CDR2: SNHLY and FYNNEI. The CDR3 is 15 amino acids. V was clipped by 8 bases and J by 14 bases; unmatched bases: 19. This chain's CDR3 is CASARLAALRLIKFF. In DNA, the CDR3 is TGTGCCAGCGCCCGACTAGCGGCCCTGAGGCTAATTAAGTTCTTC. The variable domain in full, completed from reference TRBV2 and TRBJ2-1, reads EPEVTQTPSHQVTQMGQEVILRCVPISNHLYFYWYRQILGQKVEFLVSFYNNEISEKSEIFDDQFSVERPDGSNFTLKIRSTKLEDSAMYFCASARLAALRLIKFFGPGTRLTVL.

V is TRBV7-2 and J is TRBJ1-1; the D gene is possibly TRBD1 (5 bases). V lost 2 bases to trimming and J lost 5 bases, with 12 bases between them. Germline CDR1 SGHTA, CDR2 FQGNSA. The CDR3 is 14 residues long. In DNA, the CDR3 is TGTGCCAGCAGCTTATCAGGGCTTGGTACTGAAGCTTTCTTT. It encodes CASSLSGLGTEAFF.

V and J are TRBV21-1 and TRBJ1-6. TRBV21-1 is a pseudogene locus. This CDR3 has 15 amino acids. The CDR3 DNA follows: TGTGCCAGCAGCAAGTCTAAGCCGGGTAATTCACCCCTCCACTTT. The encoded protein is CASSKSKPGNSPLHF.

The chain combines TRBV15 with TRBJ2-5; D uncertain. V lost 3 bases, J lost 1 base, and 6 bases lay in between. In germline, CDR1 is LNHNV, CDR2 YYDKDF (reference sequence). The CDR3 runs 13 residues. Here the CDR3 DNA reads TGTGCCACCAGCAGCCGTCCCCAAGAGACCCAGTACTTC. Translation: CATSSRPQETQYF. The entire variable domain, with the rest obtained from reference TRBV15 and TRBJ2-5, is as follows: DAMVIQNPRYQVTQFGKPVTLSCSQTLNHNVMYWYQQKSSQAPKLLFHYYDKDFNNEADTPDNFQSRRPNTSFCFLDIRSPGLGDTAMYLCATSSRPQETQYFGPGTRLLVL.

This clone was counted once. The chain recombines TRBV5-1 with TRBJ2-1; 8 nucleotides agree with TRBD1. Germline CDR1 SGHRS, CDR2 YFSETQ. This CDR3 contains 15 residues. V dropped 0 bases and J dropped 3; count of bases not matched to a gene: 2. This CDR3 is CASSLATGVYNEQFF. CDR3 bases: TGCGCCAGCAGCTTGGCGACAGGGGTCTACAATGAGCAGTTCTTC.

This chain uses TRBV28 with TRBJ2-5; the D call may be TRBD1 or TRBD2 (6 bases each). The CDR3 is made up of 17 amino acids. In germline, CDR1 is MDHEN, CDR2 SYDVKM. V gave up 6 bases and J gave up 5 bases, with 25 bases separating them. The CDR3 loop is CASRHKRGRLEKETQYF. The CDR3 nucleotides are TGTGCCAGCAGACACAAACGGGGGCGCCTCGAGAAGGAGACCCAGTACTTC.

The CDR3: CASSPGTSGLTYNEQFF. The CDR3 DNA is TGTGCCAGCAGTCCCGGGACTAGCGGGCTAACCTACAATGAGCAGTTCTTC. The V call is TRBV6-2 or TRBV6-3, the J call TRBJ2-1; 12 nucleotides agree with TRBD2. V shed 5 bases and J 2 bases; nucleotides not matched to a gene: 7. CDR3 length: 17 residues. Germline V gene data show CDR1 as MNHEY and CDR2 as SVGEGT.

The chain links TRBV18 to TRBJ2-7; no reliable D call. This CDR3 is built from 14 residues. V was trimmed by 3 bases and J by 5 bases, leaving 14 bases between them. The germline gives CDR1 KGHSH, CDR2 LQKENI. CDR3 DNA: TGTGCCAGCTCACCCCTGGCTGGGGTCAACGAGCAGTACTTC. Amino acid sequence: CASSPLAGVNEQYF.

The rearrangement joins TRBV15 to TRBJ1-6; no clear D gene. The CDR3 runs to 16 residues. CDR1 and CDR2 from the germline V gene are LNHNV and YYDKDF (reference sequence). Trimming stripped 0 bases from V and 7 bases from J, with 13 bases between. This CDR3 reads CATSRDSAGVNSPLHF. In DNA, the CDR3 is TGTGCCACCAGCAGAGATTCGGCGGGTGTGAATTCACCCCTCCACTTT.

The genes are TRBV20-1 and TRBJ1-6, with TRBD1 as a possible D gene (5 bases). In germline, CDR1 is DFQATT, CDR2 SNEGSKA (reference sequence). The CDR3 totals 16 residues. V was cut by 3 bases and J by 11 bases, with 23 bases left in between. The CDR3 protein is CSASYQGSGSFTPLHF. CDR3 bases: TGCAGTGCTAGTTACCAGGGTTCGGGGAGTTTCACACCCCTCCACTTT.

Concerning this clone: The sample has other DNA sequences that encode this CDR3 too. The chain links TRBV18 to TRBJ2-1; 7 bases match TRBD2. The length of the CDR3 is 14 residues. J gave up 0 bases and V 4 bases, and 0 bases lay outside the gene matches. Germline V CDR1 and CDR2: KGHSH, LQKENI. CDR3 loop: CASSRGGSYNEQFF. Written as DNA, the CDR3 is TGTGCCAGCTCACGGGGGGGCTCCTACAATGAGCAGTTCTTC.

The CDR3, as DNA: TGTGCCAGCAGAGGGGGGGGCTGGACCGGGGAGCTGTTTTTT. It is translated as CASRGGGWTGELFF. This chain links TRBV28 with TRBJ2-2; the D gene is possibly TRBD2 (7 bases). V lost 6 bases, J lost 5 bases, and 13 bases lay in between. The CDR3 is 14 residues long. Germline CDR1 MDHEN, CDR2 SYDVKM.

This clone has just a few counts. The chain recombines TRBV21-1 with TRBJ1-1; no DNA check was done on the table's D call, TRBD1. TRBV21-1 is designated a pseudogene. CDR3 length: 14 amino acids. The DNA of the CDR3 is TGTGCCAGCAGCGTCCGGACAGGGGACACTGAAGCTTTCTTT. Translated, it gives CASSVRTGDTEAFF.

V and J are TRBV7-2 and TRBJ2-3; D is undetermined. The CDR3 sequence is 15 residues long. Germline values: CDR1 SGHTA, CDR2 FQGNSA. Trimming removed 1 base from V and 1 base from J, with 9 bases in between. The CDR3 bases are TGTGCCAGCAGCTTAGTAAGGGCTGGCACAGATACGCAGTATTTT. Its translation is CASSLVRAGTDTQYF.

The J gene is TRBJ1-2, the V gene TRBV5-6; D is possibly TRBD1 (5 bases). V lost 0 bases and J 14 bases, leaving 17 bases between the germline ends. CDR3 length equals 13 residues. Germline-derived CDR1 and CDR2 are SGHDT and YYEEEE. CDR3 loop: CASSLGGLKAWTF. CDR3 sequence (DNA): TGTGCCAGCAGCTTGGGGGGACTAAAGGCATGGACCTTC.

The chain couples TRBV9 to TRBJ1-1; unclear D gene. Germline values: CDR1 SGDLS, CDR2 YYNGEE. There are 14 residues in the CDR3. With 0 bases removed from V and 4 bases from J, the gap between germline ends came to 10 bases. CDR3 region: CASSVEASSTEAFF. CDR3 coding DNA: TGTGCCAGCAGCGTAGAGGCAAGTAGCACTGAAGCTTTCTTT.

The chain recombines TRBV19 with TRBJ2-4; 9 positions match TRBD1. The germline CDR1 and CDR2 sequences are LNHDA and SQIVND (reference sequence). The CDR3 is made up of 15 amino acids. With 3 bases clipped from V and 2 bases from J, the junction kept 2 bases outside the gene matches. The CDR3 DNA sequence: TGTGCCAGTAGTATCGACAGGGGGTCCAAAAACATTCAGTACTTC. This sequence encodes CASSIDRGSKNIQYF.

The chain employs TRBV27 and TRBJ1-5; D is possibly TRBD1 (6 bases). V lost 2 bases to trimming and J lost 7 bases, with 15 bases between them. CDR3 length equals 15 residues. Germline assignment: CDR1 MNHEY and CDR2 SMNVEV (reference sequence). The CDR3 reads CASSLMPRGSQPQHF. CDR3 sequence (DNA): TGTGCCAGCAGTTTAATGCCCAGGGGAAGCCAGCCCCAGCATTTT.

The chain links TRBV28 to TRBJ1-2; 9 bases agree with TRBD1. CDR1 is MDHEN, CDR2 SYDVKM, per germline. The CDR3 length is 14 residues. After removal of 6 bases from V and 8 bases from J, the junction contained 10 bases not matched to a gene. The CDR3 spells CASSFPTGGWGYTF. CDR3 in DNA: TGTGCCAGCAGCTTTCCAACAGGGGGCTGGGGCTACACCTTC.

This sequence joins TRBV10-3 and TRBJ2-7, with D possibly TRBD1 on 5 matching bases. Trimming removed 3 bases at V and 5 bases at J, with 17 bases between. The CDR3 loop spans 15 amino acids. The germline gives CDR1 ENHRY, CDR2 SYGVKD. For the CDR3, the DNA is TGTGCCATCAGTGAATTGGACACGCCGAAGAACGAGCAGTACTTC. Residues: CAISELDTPKNEQYF.

The rearrangement uses TRBV4-3 and TRBJ1-4; D remains ambiguous. The CDR3 has 13 residues. CDR1 and CDR2 from the germline V gene are LGHNA and YSLEER. Trimming took 1 base from V and 8 from J, leaving 8 bases between them. CDR3 region: CASSQGDIEKLFF. CDR3 nucleotides: TGCGCCAGCAGCCAAGGCGACATAGAAAAACTGTTTTTT.